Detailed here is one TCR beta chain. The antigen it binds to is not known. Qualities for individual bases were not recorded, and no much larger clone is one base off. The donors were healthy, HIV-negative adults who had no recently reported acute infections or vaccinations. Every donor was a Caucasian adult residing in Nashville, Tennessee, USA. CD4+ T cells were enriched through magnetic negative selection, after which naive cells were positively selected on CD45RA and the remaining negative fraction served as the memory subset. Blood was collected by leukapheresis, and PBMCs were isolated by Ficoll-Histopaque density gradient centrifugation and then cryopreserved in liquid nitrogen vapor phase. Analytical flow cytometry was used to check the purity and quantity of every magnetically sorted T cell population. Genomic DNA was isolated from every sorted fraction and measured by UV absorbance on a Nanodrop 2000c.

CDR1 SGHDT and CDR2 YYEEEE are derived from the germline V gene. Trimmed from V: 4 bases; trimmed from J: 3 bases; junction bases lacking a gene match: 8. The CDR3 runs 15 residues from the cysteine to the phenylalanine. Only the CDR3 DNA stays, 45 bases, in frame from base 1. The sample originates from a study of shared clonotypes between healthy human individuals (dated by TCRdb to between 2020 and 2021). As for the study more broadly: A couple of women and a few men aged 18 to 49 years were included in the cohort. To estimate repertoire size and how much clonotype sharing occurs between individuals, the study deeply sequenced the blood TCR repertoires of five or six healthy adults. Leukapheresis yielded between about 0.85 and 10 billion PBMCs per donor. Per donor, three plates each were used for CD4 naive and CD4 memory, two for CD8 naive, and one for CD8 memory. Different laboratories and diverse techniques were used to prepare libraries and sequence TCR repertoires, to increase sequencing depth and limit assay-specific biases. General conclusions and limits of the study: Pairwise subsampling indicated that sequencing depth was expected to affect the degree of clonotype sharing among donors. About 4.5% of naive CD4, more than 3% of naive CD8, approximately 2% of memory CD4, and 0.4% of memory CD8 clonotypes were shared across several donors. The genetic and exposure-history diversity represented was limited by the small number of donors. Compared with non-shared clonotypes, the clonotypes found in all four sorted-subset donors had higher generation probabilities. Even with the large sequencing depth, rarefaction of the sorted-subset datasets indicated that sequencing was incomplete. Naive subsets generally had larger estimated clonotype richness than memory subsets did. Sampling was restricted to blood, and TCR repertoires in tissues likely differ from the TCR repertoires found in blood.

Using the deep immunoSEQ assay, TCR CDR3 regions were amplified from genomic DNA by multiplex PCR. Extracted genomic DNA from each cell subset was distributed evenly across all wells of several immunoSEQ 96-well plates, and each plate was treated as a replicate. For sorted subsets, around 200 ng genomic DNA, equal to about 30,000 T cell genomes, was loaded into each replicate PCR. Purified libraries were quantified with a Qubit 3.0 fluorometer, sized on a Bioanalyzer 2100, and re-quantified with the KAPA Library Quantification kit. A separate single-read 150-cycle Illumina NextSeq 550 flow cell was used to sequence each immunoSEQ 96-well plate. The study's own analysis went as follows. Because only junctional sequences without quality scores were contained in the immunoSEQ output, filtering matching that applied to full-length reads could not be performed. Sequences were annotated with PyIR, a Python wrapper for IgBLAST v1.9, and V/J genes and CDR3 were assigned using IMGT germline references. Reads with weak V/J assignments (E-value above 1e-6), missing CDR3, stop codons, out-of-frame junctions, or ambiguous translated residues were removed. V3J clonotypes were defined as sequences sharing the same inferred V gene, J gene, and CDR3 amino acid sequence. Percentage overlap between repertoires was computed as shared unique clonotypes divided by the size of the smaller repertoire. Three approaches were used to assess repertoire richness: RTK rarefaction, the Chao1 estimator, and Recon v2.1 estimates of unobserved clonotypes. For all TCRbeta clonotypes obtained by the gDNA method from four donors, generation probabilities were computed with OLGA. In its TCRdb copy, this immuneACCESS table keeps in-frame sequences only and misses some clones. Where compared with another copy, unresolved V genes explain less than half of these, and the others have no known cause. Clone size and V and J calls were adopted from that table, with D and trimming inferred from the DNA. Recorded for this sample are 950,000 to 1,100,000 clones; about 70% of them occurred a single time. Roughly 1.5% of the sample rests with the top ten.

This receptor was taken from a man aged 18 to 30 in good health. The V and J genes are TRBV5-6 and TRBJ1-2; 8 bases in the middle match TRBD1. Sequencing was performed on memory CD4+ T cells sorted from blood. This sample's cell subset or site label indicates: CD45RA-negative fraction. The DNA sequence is TGTGCCAGCAGCAAGGACAGGGTAAAGGACTATGGCTACACCTTC. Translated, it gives CASSKDRVKDYGYTF.